This TCR beta chain was sequenced in a study of OX40 agonist ivuxolimab in advanced cancers. Study background: Two patients with cutaneous melanoma and one with hepatocellular carcinoma, three in total, showed partial responses.

The study's findings and limits: More expanded clones were seen, on average, in CD8+ T cells than in CD4+.

Trimming left V 5 bases short and J 2 bases short, with 13 bases between. The CDR3 loop spans 14 amino acids. Clones were read by immunoSEQ multiplex PCR, and TCRdb kept only the in-frame ones, dropping some. The sample has tens of thousands of clones, 90% to 95% seen once; the top ten hold over 20%. On this clone itself: Its antigen is as yet unknown.

This receptor was identified in an adult with an advanced solid tumor such as melanoma, head and neck, liver or kidney cancer. The rearrangement uses TRBV5-3 and TRBJ1-2, with TRBD1 as a possible D gene (6 bases). TRBV5-3 is marked as an open reading frame, function uncertain. This specimen was CD4+ or CD8+ T cells sorted from blood, taken in a trial of the OX40 agonist ivuxolimab. The CDR3 DNA reads TGTGCCAGAAGTGAGGACAGTTCCAACTATGGCTACACCTTC. Its translation is CARSEDSSNYGYTF.